This is a list of T cell receptor beta chains from one sample in a study of blood T cell repertoires in COVID-19. This table comes from immunoSEQ multiplex PCR, and its TCRdb copy is limited to in-frame clones, with some not included. Found here are approximately 280,000 clones, over 85% of them singletons; the top ten hold less than 2%. Sequenced: PBMCs or T cells enriched from blood (not recorded which). The receptors were gathered from a woman aged 55-70 years who had recovered from COVID-19. The CDR3 runs from the conserved cysteine through the conserved F or W. Each record gives: J gene, D gene, V gene, clone size, CDR3 protein, CDR3 DNA. The D gene is left open where the match is weak. A clone size is listed for some rows: how often the clone was seen (once, few, many), or a class if it is expanded.

J gene: TRBJ2-1; D gene: TRBD1; V gene: TRBV10-3; clone size: .; CDR3 protein: CAISEPGQGRYNEQFF; CDR3 DNA: TGTGCCATCAGTGAGCCCGGACAGGGGCGTTACAATGAGCAGTTCTTC
J gene: TRBJ1-6; D gene: .; V gene: TRBV30; clone size: few; CDR3 protein: CAWSWVGASPLHF; CDR3 DNA: TGTGCCTGGAGTTGGGTAGGGGCTTCACCCCTCCACTTT
J gene: TRBJ2-1; D gene: TRBD1; V gene: TRBV5-1; clone size: .; CDR3 protein: CASRTTGGPYNEQFF; CDR3 DNA: TGCGCCAGCAGGACAACAGGGGGACCTTACAATGAGCAGTTCTTC
J gene: TRBJ2-1; D gene: TRBD2; V gene: TRBV9; clone size: .; CDR3 protein: CASSLLAGGTGNEQFF; CDR3 DNA: TGTGCCAGCAGCTTACTAGCGGGGGGGACAGGAAATGAGCAGTTCTTC
J gene: TRBJ1-1; D gene: .; V gene: TRBV5-1; clone size: .; CDR3 protein: CASSLAGLRGTEAFF; CDR3 DNA: TGCGCCAGCAGCTTGGCCGGGTTGAGAGGCACTGAAGCTTTCTTT
J gene: TRBJ2-7; D gene: TRBD1; V gene: TRBV28; clone size: .; CDR3 protein: CASNGGGQGTAEQYF; CDR3 DNA: TGTGCCAGCAATGGGGGGGGACAGGGGACCGCCGAGCAGTACTTC
J gene: TRBJ1-2; D gene: .; V gene: TRBV9; clone size: .; CDR3 protein: CASSAGVYGYTF; CDR3 DNA: TGTGCCAGCAGCGCCGGGGTCTATGGCTACACCTTC
J gene: TRBJ2-7; D gene: .; V gene: TRBV30; clone size: .; CDR3 protein: CASATGNEQYF; CDR3 DNA: TGTGCCTCCGCGACAGGCAACGAGCAGTACTTC
J gene: TRBJ2-7; D gene: TRBD1; V gene: TRBV6-5; clone size: .; CDR3 protein: CASSPPGQANYEQYF; CDR3 DNA: TGTGCCAGCAGTCCGCCGGGACAGGCCAACTACGAGCAGTACTTC
J gene: TRBJ1-1; D gene: .; V gene: TRBV28; clone size: once; CDR3 protein: CASRPQFPSTEAFF; CDR3 DNA: TGTGCCAGCAGACCACAGTTCCCGAGCACTGAAGCTTTCTTT
J gene: TRBJ2-5; D gene: TRBD2; V gene: TRBV2; clone size: .; CDR3 protein: CASSDRAGGKTQYF; CDR3 DNA: TGTGCCAGCAGTGATCGAGCGGGGGGGAAGACCCAGTACTTC
J gene: TRBJ1-6; D gene: .; V gene: TRBV5-5; clone size: .; CDR3 protein: CASSPTGLVYNSPLHF; CDR3 DNA: TGTGCCAGCAGCCCGACAGGATTAGTCTATAATTCACCCCTCCACTTT
J gene: TRBJ1-2; D gene: .; V gene: TRBV19; clone size: .; CDR3 protein: CASSIDQLTDKGYTF; CDR3 DNA: TGTGCCAGTAGTATAGATCAGTTGACAGATAAGGGCTACACCTTC
J gene: TRBJ1-5; D gene: .; V gene: TRBV4-1; clone size: .; CDR3 protein: CASSQGLNGGQPQHF; CDR3 DNA: TGCGCCAGCAGCCAAGGACTAAACGGCGGTCAGCCCCAGCATTTT
J gene: TRBJ1-1; D gene: .; V gene: TRBV28; clone size: once; CDR3 protein: CATTPGSLNTEAFF; CDR3 DNA: TGTGCCACCACCCCTGGGAGTTTGAACACTGAAGCTTTCTTT
J gene: TRBJ2-7; D gene: .; V gene: TRBV5-1; clone size: once; CDR3 protein: CASSLGGKEQYF; CDR3 DNA: TGCGCCAGCAGCTTGGGAGGGAAAGAGCAGTACTTC
J gene: TRBJ2-7; D gene: TRBD2; V gene: TRBV9; clone size: .; CDR3 protein: CASSLRDYSYEQYF; CDR3 DNA: TGTGCCAGCAGCTTGCGGGACTACTCCTACGAGCAGTACTTC
J gene: TRBJ1-5; D gene: .; V gene: TRBV6-2/TRBV6-3; clone size: .; CDR3 protein: CASSYSQPATYYQPQHF; CDR3 DNA: TGTGCCAGCAGTTACTCCCAACCGGCGACATACTATCAGCCCCAGCATTTT
J gene: TRBJ1-2; D gene: .; V gene: TRBV5-4; clone size: once; CDR3 protein: CASSLTGANYGYTF; CDR3 DNA: TGTGCCAGCAGCTTGACAGGAGCTAACTATGGCTACACCTTC
J gene: TRBJ2-1; D gene: .; V gene: TRBV19; clone size: .; CDR3 protein: CASSIEIVPYNEQFF; CDR3 DNA: TGTGCCAGTAGTATAGAAATAGTCCCCTACAATGAGCAGTTCTTC
J gene: TRBJ1-1; D gene: TRBD1; V gene: TRBV29-1; clone size: .; CDR3 protein: CSFRYTGGKNTEAFF; CDR3 DNA: TGCAGCTTCCGATACACAGGGGGCAAGAACACTGAAGCTTTCTTT
J gene: TRBJ1-6; D gene: TRBD1; V gene: TRBV9; clone size: .; CDR3 protein: CAGETGTGQHSPLHF; CDR3 DNA: TGTGCCGGAGAAACCGGGACAGGGCAGCATTCACCCCTCCACTTT
J gene: TRBJ1-2; D gene: .; V gene: TRBV18; clone size: .; CDR3 protein: CASSPGQREGYTF; CDR3 DNA: TGTGCCAGCTCACCGGGACAAAGGGAAGGCTACACCTTC
J gene: TRBJ1-5; D gene: TRBD1; V gene: TRBV29-1; clone size: .; CDR3 protein: CSVEGTGGQPQHF; CDR3 DNA: TGCAGCGTTGAAGGGACAGGAGGTCAGCCCCAGCATTTT
J gene: TRBJ1-2; D gene: TRBD1; V gene: TRBV28; clone size: once; CDR3 protein: CASRRQGAYTF; CDR3 DNA: TGTGCCAGCAGGAGACAGGGGGCGTACACCTTC
J gene: TRBJ2-2; D gene: .; V gene: TRBV6-5; clone size: .; CDR3 protein: CASSPSGRWELFF; CDR3 DNA: TGTGCCAGCAGCCCCAGCGGGCGGTGGGAGCTGTTTTTT
J gene: TRBJ2-7; D gene: TRBD1; V gene: TRBV11-2; clone size: few; CDR3 protein: CASSPGDRTYEQYF; CDR3 DNA: TGTGCCAGCAGCCCGGGGGACAGGACCTACGAGCAGTACTTC
J gene: TRBJ2-5; D gene: TRBD2; V gene: TRBV5-1; clone size: once; CDR3 protein: CASSPGTSGSETQYF; CDR3 DNA: TGCGCCAGCAGCCCGGGGACTAGCGGGTCGGAGACCCAGTACTTC
J gene: TRBJ2-7; D gene: .; V gene: TRBV5-1; clone size: .; CDR3 protein: CASSFGQIGEQYF; CDR3 DNA: TGCGCCAGCAGCTTCGGACAGATCGGCGAGCAGTACTTC
J gene: TRBJ2-7; D gene: .; V gene: TRBV6-6; clone size: .; CDR3 protein: CASSPPVSYEQYF; CDR3 DNA: TGTGCCAGCAGTCCCCCCGTTTCCTACGAGCAGTACTTC
J gene: TRBJ2-1; D gene: .; V gene: TRBV11-2; clone size: .; CDR3 protein: CASSSLAQSGSYNEQFF; CDR3 DNA: TGTGCCAGCAGCTCTCTAGCCCAAAGTGGCTCCTACAATGAGCAGTTCTTC
J gene: TRBJ2-1; D gene: .; V gene: TRBV3-1/TRBV3-2; clone size: .; CDR3 protein: CASSQVASRSEQFF; CDR3 DNA: TGTGCCAGCAGCCAAGTGGCTAGCAGGTCTGAGCAGTTCTTC
J gene: TRBJ2-1; D gene: .; V gene: TRBV25-1; clone size: .; CDR3 protein: CASSESPGLPSYNEQFF; CDR3 DNA: TGTGCCAGCAGTGAATCCCCGGGACTTCCCTCCTACAATGAGCAGTTCTTC
J gene: TRBJ2-3; D gene: .; V gene: TRBV10-3; clone size: once; CDR3 protein: CAISESRTHTQYF; CDR3 DNA: TGTGCCATCAGTGAGTCGAGAACGCATACGCAGTATTTT
J gene: TRBJ1-2; D gene: .; V gene: TRBV9; clone size: .; CDR3 protein: CASSVGTRGYTF; CDR3 DNA: TGTGCCAGCAGCGTAGGCACTCGCGGCTACACCTTC
J gene: TRBJ2-5; D gene: TRBD2; V gene: TRBV6-1; clone size: once; CDR3 protein: CASSEGGDFQETQYF; CDR3 DNA: TGTGCCAGCAGTGAGGGGGGGGACTTCCAAGAGACCCAGTACTTC
J gene: TRBJ2-1; D gene: TRBD2; V gene: TRBV28; clone size: .; CDR3 protein: CASTLLAGVGNEQFF; CDR3 DNA: TGTGCCAGCACCCTACTAGCGGGAGTAGGTAATGAGCAGTTCTTC
J gene: TRBJ1-6; D gene: TRBD1; V gene: TRBV19; clone size: .; CDR3 protein: CASTGRTGRNSPLHF; CDR3 DNA: TGTGCCAGTACTGGCCGGACAGGGAGAAATTCACCCCTCCACTTT
J gene: TRBJ2-3; D gene: .; V gene: TRBV9; clone size: few; CDR3 protein: CASSVVTGEDADTQYF; CDR3 DNA: TGTGCCAGCAGCGTAGTTACAGGGGAGGATGCAGATACGCAGTATTTT
J gene: TRBJ1-1; D gene: TRBD1; V gene: TRBV30; clone size: .; CDR3 protein: CAWSRGLQAFF; CDR3 DNA: TGTGCCTGGAGCAGGGGGCTTCAGGCTTTCTTT
J gene: TRBJ2-7; D gene: .; V gene: TRBV25-1; clone size: .; CDR3 protein: CASTIPGEQYF; CDR3 DNA: TGTGCCAGCACAATCCCCGGCGAGCAGTACTTC
J gene: TRBJ1-1; D gene: .; V gene: TRBV5-4; clone size: once; CDR3 protein: CASSLAGSGIQSWRTEAFF; CDR3 DNA: TGTGCCAGCAGCTTGGCAGGCTCAGGAATTCAGTCCTGGCGCACTGAAGCTTTCTTT
J gene: TRBJ1-6; D gene: TRBD1; V gene: TRBV7-8; clone size: .; CDR3 protein: CASSLASSRDRNSPLHF; CDR3 DNA: TGTGCCAGCAGCTTAGCGTCGTCGCGGGACAGAAATTCACCCCTCCACTTT
J gene: TRBJ1-1; D gene: .; V gene: TRBV21-1; clone size: .; CDR3 protein: CASSRGGVPEAFF; CDR3 DNA: TGTGCCAGCAGCAGGGGAGGGGTCCCTGAAGCTTTCTTT
J gene: TRBJ2-7; D gene: .; V gene: TRBV28; clone size: .; CDR3 protein: CASSLQGYEQYF; CDR3 DNA: TGTGCCAGCAGTCTACAGGGATACGAGCAGTACTTC
J gene: TRBJ1-5; D gene: .; V gene: TRBV6-1; clone size: .; CDR3 protein: CASSERGRGDQPQHF; CDR3 DNA: TGTGCCAGCAGTGAACGGGGCAGGGGTGATCAGCCCCAGCATTTT
J gene: TRBJ1-5; D gene: .; V gene: TRBV28; clone size: .; CDR3 protein: CASSLPGGAQQPQHF; CDR3 DNA: TGTGCCAGCAGTTTACCCGGGGGGGCACAGCAGCCCCAGCATTTT
J gene: TRBJ2-7; D gene: .; V gene: TRBV6-5; clone size: .; CDR3 protein: CASKGGNYEQYF; CDR3 DNA: TGTGCCAGCAAGGGCGGGAATTACGAGCAGTACTTC
J gene: TRBJ1-1; D gene: TRBD1; V gene: TRBV10-1; clone size: .; CDR3 protein: CASSKQGLNTEAFF; CDR3 DNA: TGCGCCAGCAGCAAACAGGGGTTGAACACTGAAGCTTTCTTT
J gene: TRBJ1-1; D gene: .; V gene: TRBV3-1/TRBV3-2; clone size: .; CDR3 protein: CASSQGAGTEAFF; CDR3 DNA: TGTGCCAGCAGCCAAGGGGCAGGAACTGAAGCTTTCTTT
J gene: TRBJ2-3; D gene: TRBD2; V gene: TRBV9; clone size: .; CDR3 protein: CASSLTSGRIDTQYF; CDR3 DNA: TGTGCCAGCAGCCTGACTAGCGGGAGGATAGATACGCAGTATTTT
J gene: TRBJ1-4; D gene: TRBD1; V gene: TRBV5-5; clone size: .; CDR3 protein: CASSSTGTGGVKLFF; CDR3 DNA: TGTGCCAGCAGCTCGACCGGGACAGGAGGAGTAAAACTGTTTTTT
J gene: TRBJ1-2; D gene: .; V gene: TRBV19; clone size: .; CDR3 protein: CASSIEAWSNYGYTF; CDR3 DNA: TGTGCCAGTAGTATAGAGGCTTGGTCTAACTATGGCTACACCTTC
J gene: TRBJ2-1; D gene: TRBD2; V gene: TRBV28; clone size: .; CDR3 protein: CASSLSAGSGSYNEQFF; CDR3 DNA: TGTGCCAGCAGTTTATCCGCGGGTAGCGGGAGTTACAATGAGCAGTTCTTC
J gene: TRBJ1-1; D gene: .; V gene: TRBV18; clone size: .; CDR3 protein: CASSPGQPNTEAFF; CDR3 DNA: TGTGCCAGCTCACCAGGACAGCCGAACACTGAAGCTTTCTTT